This paragraph covers one T cell receptor (beta chain) sequence. Its target is not known. The CDR3 has 16 residues. V lost 2 bases and J lost 0, with 13 bases in between. Germline V gene sequence: CDR1 MNHEY, CDR2 SVGEGT. The sample belongs to a study of T cell responses to AZD1222 COVID-19 vaccine. Study-wide results and limits: Baseline seropositives among AZD1222 recipients totaled only 5 to 7. Donors, mostly white British, included more females; clonal diversity was possibly underestimated.

TCRdb keeps only in-frame clones here, not all; method: immunoSEQ multiplex PCR. This sample carries roughly 120,000 clones, approximately 85% of them seen once, and the ten largest clones take 4.4%. This specimen consisted of peripheral blood, obtained 28 days after the second AZD1222 dose. The receptor comes from an adult who received the AZD1222 COVID-19 vaccine. The J gene is TRBJ1-1, the V gene TRBV6-2 or TRBV6-3; D not certain. CDR3 DNA sequence: TGTGCCAGCAGTTACGGGTCCTCGATTTTGAACACTGAAGCTTTCTTT. Translating it yields CASSYGSSILNTEAFF.